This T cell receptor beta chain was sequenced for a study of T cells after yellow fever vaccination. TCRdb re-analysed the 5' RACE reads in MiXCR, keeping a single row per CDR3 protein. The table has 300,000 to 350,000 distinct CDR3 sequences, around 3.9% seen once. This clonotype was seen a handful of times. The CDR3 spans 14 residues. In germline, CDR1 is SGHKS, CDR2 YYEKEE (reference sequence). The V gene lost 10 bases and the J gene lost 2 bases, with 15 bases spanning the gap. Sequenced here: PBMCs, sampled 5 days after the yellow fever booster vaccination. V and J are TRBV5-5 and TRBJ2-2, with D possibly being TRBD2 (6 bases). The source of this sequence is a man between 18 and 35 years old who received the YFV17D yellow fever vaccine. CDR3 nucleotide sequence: TGTGCCGCTAAACCGGGACTTAACACCGGGGAGCTGTTTTTT. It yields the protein CAAKPGLNTGELFF. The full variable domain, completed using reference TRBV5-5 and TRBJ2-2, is DAGVTQSPTHLIKTRGQQVTLRCSPISGHKSVSWYQQVLGQGPQFIFQYYEKEERGRGNFPDRFSARQFPNYSSELNVNALLLGDSALYLCAAKPGLNTGELFFGEGSRLTVL.